A single sample gave rise to the 27 T cell receptor beta chains below, sequenced in a study of T cells in Graves' hyperthyroidism and ophthalmopathy. RNA transcripts yielded amplified TCR beta CDR3 regions. Carried out on the TCR CDR3, a first-round RT-PCR used the HTBI primer set. Using its own MiXCR run on the multiplex PCR reads, TCRdb lists one record per CDR3 protein. The table has hundreds of thousands of distinct CDR3 sequences, about 14% seen once; the top ten hold about 12%. Sequenced: blood. Source of these receptors: a man aged 18 to 30 with Graves' ophthalmopathy.

In this sample, this clonotype turned up many times. The V gene is TRBV7-9, the J gene TRBJ2-7, with TRBD1 as a possible D gene (6 bases). The germline gives CDR1 SEHNR, CDR2 FQNEAQ (reference sequence). The CDR3 totals 16 residues. V was cut by 3 bases and J by 0 bases, with 15 bases left in between. CDR3 nucleotides: TGTGCCAGCAGCTTGCCACCAGGGGAAGGCTCCTACGAGCAGTACTTC. Protein sequence: CASSLPPGEGSYEQYF.

This clonotype was found many times. The genes are TRBV5-1 and TRBJ2-7; 11 positions match TRBD1. From germline, CDR1 is SGHRS and CDR2 YFSETQ. The CDR3 has 14 residues. Losses at the gene ends were 7 bases for V and 5 bases for J; bases not matched to a gene: 8. This chain's CDR3 is CASYPGQGDNEQYF. The DNA of the CDR3 is TGCGCCAGCTATCCGGGACAGGGGGATAACGAGCAGTACTTC. The whole variable domain, remainder taken from reference TRBV5-1 and TRBJ2-7, is KAGVTQTPRYLIKTRGQQVTLSCSPISGHRSVSWYQQTPGQGLQFLFEYFSETQRNKGNFPGRFSGRQFSNSRSEMNVSTLELGDSALYLCASYPGQGDNEQYFGPGTRLTVT.

This clonotype has ten or more counts. The rearrangement joins TRBV18 to TRBJ2-5; 8 nucleotides line up with TRBD1. The CDR3 extends over 15 amino acids. The ends lost 1 base at V and 5 bases at J; junction bases unmatched: 6. CDR1 is KGHSH and CDR2 is LQKENI in the germline V gene. CDR3 loop: CASSPQTGAVETQYF. In DNA form, the CDR3 reads TGTGCCAGCTCACCACAGACAGGGGCGGTTGAGACCCAGTACTTC.

This clonotype occurred many times. The CDR3 spells CASSLVGGGFSDTEAFF. The CDR3 region has the DNA TGTGCCAGCAGCTTAGTAGGGGGCGGTTTTTCGGACACTGAAGCTTTCTTT. The chain couples TRBV7-6 to TRBJ1-1; TRBD1 aligns across 7 bases. CDR1 and CDR2 (germline): SGHVS, FNYEAQ. The CDR3 spans 17 residues. The V gene end was trimmed by 1 base and the J gene end by 3 bases; junction bases not matched to a gene: 11.

Ten or more counts support this clonotype. This chain uses TRBV13 with TRBJ1-5; unclear D gene. Germline CDR1 PRHDT, CDR2 FYEKMQ (reference sequence). This CDR3 is 17 amino acids long. V was pared by 3 bases and J by 3 bases, with 18 bases between. CDR3 sequence reads: CASSLISYVPPNQPQHF. The CDR3 coding sequence is TGTGCCAGCAGCTTGATCAGCTATGTCCCACCCAATCAGCCCCAGCATTTT.

J is TRBJ2-1 and V is TRBV6-1; D is unresolved. Germline-derived CDR1 and CDR2 are MNHNS and SASEGT. This CDR3 has 14 amino acids. V dropped 6 bases and J dropped 5 bases, with 14 bases sitting between them. The CDR3 spells CASSRADENNEQFF. The DNA for the CDR3 is TGTGCCAGCAGCCGGGCGGATGAGAACAATGAGCAGTTCTTC.

This chain joins TRBV13 and TRBJ1-4, with D unclear. The germline V gene encodes CDR1 PRHDT and CDR2 FYEKMQ (reference sequence). CDR3 length: 16 residues. Trimming left V 5 bases short and J 5 bases short, with 18 bases between. In DNA, the CDR3 is TGTGCCAGCAGCCTCTTAGGACGGGGTTCGAATGAAAAACTGTTTTTT. It specifies CASSLLGRGSNEKLFF.

This clonotype was detected many times. This chain links TRBV12-3 or TRBV12-4 with TRBJ2-3; D gene ambiguous. With 4 bases removed from V and 3 bases from J, the gap between germline ends came to 11 bases. The CDR3 spans 14 residues. In DNA, the CDR3 is TGTGCCAGCAGTTGGGGATTTCTTACAGATACGCAGTATTTT. Its protein is CASSWGFLTDTQYF.

This chain links TRBV7-9 with TRBJ1-2, with TRBD1 as a possible D gene (6 bases). Trimming took off 7 bases at V and 4 bases at J, with 16 bases between the two ends. The CDR3 is made up of 14 amino acids. CDR1 SEHNR and CDR2 FQNEAQ come from the germline V gene (reference sequence). CDR3 region: CASNLLQGAYGYTF. The CDR3 DNA reads as TGTGCCAGCAACCTCTTACAGGGCGCCTATGGCTACACCTTC.

This clonotype was detected ten times or more. The chain joins TRBV6-1 to TRBJ1-6, with TRBD1 identical over 8 bases. The germline V gene has CDR1 MNHNS and CDR2 SASEGT. Losses at the gene ends were 5 bases for V and 7 bases for J; bases not matched to a gene: 13. This CDR3 is 17 amino acids long. The CDR3 here is CASSYAGGTGRNSPLHF. The CDR3 DNA follows: TGTGCCAGCAGTTATGCAGGAGGGACAGGTCGGAATTCACCCCTCCACTTT.

The table lists this clonotype with many counts. The chain employs TRBV11-2 and TRBJ2-3; 9 bases agree with TRBD1. Trimming cost V 4 bases and J 3 bases; bases outside gene matches: 8. Germline V gene lookup returns CDR1 SGHAT and CDR2 FQNNGV. The CDR3 length is 16 residues. The CDR3 DNA reads as TGTGCCAGCAGCTCCATGGGACAGGGAAATACAGATACGCAGTATTTT. It translates to CASSSMGQGNTDTQYF.

With regard to this clonotype: Sequence at one end of the junction differs from germline and may be a read error. CDR3 in amino acids: CANSFDSNQPQHF. In nucleotides, the CDR3 is TGTGCCAACAGCTTTGACAGCAATCAGCCCCAGCATTTT. The chain links TRBV7-9 to TRBJ1-5; no reliable D call. This CDR3 comprises 13 residues. The germline gives CDR1 SEHNR, CDR2 FQNEAQ (reference sequence).

This clonotype was detected many times. V usage is TRBV6-1 and J usage is TRBJ1-6; D is perhaps TRBD1 (6 bases). CDR1 is MNHNS and CDR2 is SASEGT in the germline V gene. Trimming shortened V by 7 bases and J by 9 bases, and 19 bases separated the two germline ends. CDR3 size: 15 residues. The CDR3 DNA follows: TGTGCCAGCACCCTCAGCGGGGGCGCAAGTTCACCCCTCCACTTT. Protein: CASTLSGGASSPLHF.

This clonotype was found many times. The rearrangement links TRBV20-1 to TRBJ2-1; 8 bases are shared with TRBD1. The germline V gene encodes CDR1 DFQATT and CDR2 SNEGSKA (reference sequence). The CDR3 is made up of 11 amino acids. CDR3 loop: CSPGQGNEQFF. CDR3 bases: TGCAGCCCAGGACAGGGCAATGAGCAGTTCTTC.

This clonotype was recorded a few times. V usage is TRBV5-6 and J usage is TRBJ2-1; a weak D match, TRBD2 (5 bases). Germline-derived CDR1 and CDR2 are SGHDT and YYEEEE. The CDR3 contains 14 residues. Trimming removed 6 bases from V and 8 bases from J, with 18 bases in between. In DNA form, the CDR3 reads TGTGCCAGCATTTCCGGGGAGAGGCTTTATGAGCAGTTCTTC. It is translated as CASISGERLYEQFF.

This clonotype was counted many times. The V gene is TRBV20-1, the J gene TRBJ2-3; TRBD2 aligns across 12 bases. V dropped 1 base and J dropped 1; count of bases not matched to a gene: 3. The CDR3 is 16 amino acids. From germline, CDR1 is DFQATT and CDR2 SNEGSKA (reference sequence). CDR3 coding DNA: TGCAGTGCTAGAGGACTAGCGGGAGAGGGCACAGATACGCAGTATTTT. Its translation is CSARGLAGEGTDTQYF.

This clonotype was counted at least ten times. The rearrangement joins TRBV19 to TRBJ2-7; D perhaps matches TRBD2 (6 bases). Germline V gene lookup returns CDR1 LNHDA and CDR2 SQIVND (reference sequence). The CDR3 has 15 residues. V lost 6 bases, J lost 0 bases, and 15 bases lay in between. CDR3 in amino acids: CASSPTAGSSYEQYF. The CDR3 nucleotides are TGTGCCAGTAGCCCAACCGCGGGGAGCTCCTACGAGCAGTACTTC.

This clonotype came up many times. The V call is TRBV5-1, the J call TRBJ1-2; no clear D. The CDR3 totals 12 residues. Trimming removed 6 bases from V and 3 bases from J, with 9 bases in between. The germline V gene encodes CDR1 SGHRS and CDR2 YFSETQ. This CDR3 is CASKGGDYGYTF. DNA for the CDR3: TGCGCCAGCAAGGGCGGGGACTATGGCTACACCTTC.

This clonotype was seen only a few times. V and J are TRBV28 and TRBJ1-6; D is unresolved. CDR3 length equals 17 residues. Trimming removed 5 bases at V and 0 bases at J, with 14 bases between. The germline V gene encodes CDR1 MDHEN and CDR2 SYDVKM. The CDR3 sequence is CASSPHIPSSYNSPLHF. The CDR3 DNA reads TGTGCCAGCAGTCCGCATATACCGAGCTCCTATAATTCACCCCTCCACTTT.

This chain links TRBV7-2 with TRBJ1-2; possible D gene TRBD1, 5 bases. Germline V gene sequence: CDR1 SGHTA, CDR2 FQGNSA. The ends were cut back, 4 bases at V and 6 bases at J, with 12 bases in the middle. The CDR3 contains 13 residues. CDR3 sequence: CASSWTRTDGYTF. The CDR3 DNA follows: TGTGCCAGCAGCTGGACACGGACCGATGGCTACACCTTC.

The table lists this clonotype with a few counts. V is TRBV30 and J is TRBJ2-7; 7 nucleotides line up with TRBD1. The CDR3 consists of 12 residues. Germline V gene lookup returns CDR1 GTSNPN and CDR2 SVGIG (reference sequence). V trimming: 7 bases; J trimming: 3 bases; junction bases outside the gene matches: 6. The CDR3 sequence is CALIQGNYEQYF. The CDR3 nucleotides are TGTGCCTTAATACAGGGGAACTACGAGCAGTACTTC. The entire variable domain, with the rest obtained from reference TRBV30 and TRBJ2-7, is as follows: SQTIHQWPATLVQPVGSPLSLECTVEGTSNPNLYWYRQAAGRGLQLLFYSVGIGQISSEVPQNLSASRPQDRQFILSSKKLLLSDSGFYLCALIQGNYEQYFGPGTRLTVT.

The sample holds many counts of this clonotype. The gene calls are TRBV5-1 and TRBJ2-3; TRBD1 aligns across 12 bases. The trim removed 5 bases at V and 5 bases at J, leaving 6 bases unmatched. The CDR3 is made up of 15 amino acids. Germline V lookup: CDR1 SGHRS, CDR2 YFSETQ. The CDR3 spells CASSTGQGAKDTQYF. The CDR3 coding sequence is TGCGCCAGCAGTACGGGACAGGGGGCGAAAGATACGCAGTATTTT.

In its sample, this clonotype was seen many times. The gene calls are TRBV5-1 and TRBJ1-4; 7 bases fit TRBD1. Trimming cost V 3 bases and J 1 base; bases outside gene matches: 6. CDR1 SGHRS and CDR2 YFSETQ come from the germline V gene. This CDR3 is 16 amino acids long. CDR3 sequence (DNA): TGCGCCAGCAGCTGGAGACAGGGTGAAACTAATGAAAAACTGTTTTTT. It encodes CASSWRQGETNEKLFF.

The V and J genes are TRBV15 and TRBJ2-1; 11 bases match TRBD2. The CDR3 spans 18 residues. Germline assignment: CDR1 LNHNV and CDR2 YYDKDF (reference sequence). V lost 0 bases, J lost 7 bases, and 11 bases stayed unmatched. The CDR3 region is CATSREISLAGGGNEQFF. The CDR3 coding sequence is TGTGCCACCAGCAGAGAGATTTCCCTAGCGGGGGGTGGAAATGAGCAGTTCTTC.

This chain links TRBV10-1 with TRBJ2-3; 14 nucleotides agree with TRBD2. The length of the CDR3 is 18 residues. CDR1 is WNHNN and CDR2 is SYGVQD in the germline V gene (reference sequence). The V gene end was trimmed by 9 bases and the J gene end by 6 bases; junction bases not matched to a gene: 17. CDR3 sequence: CASTEGTSGGHYPDTQYF. CDR3 coding DNA: TGCGCCAGTACCGAGGGGACTAGCGGGGGCCACTACCCCGATACGCAGTATTTT.

V is TRBV5-5 and J is TRBJ2-3; maybe TRBD2 (6 bases). The germline V and J ends were trimmed by 5 bases and 8 bases, with 18 bases remaining between them. Germline values: CDR1 SGHKS, CDR2 YYEKEE (reference sequence). CDR3 size: 14 residues. CDR3 region: CASRPDLSGGTQYF. The CDR3 DNA sequence: TGTGCCAGCAGGCCCGATCTATCCGGGGGTACGCAGTATTTT.

The chain's CDR3 is CASSLLTGVVRELFF. CDR3 coding DNA: TGTGCCAGCAGTCTATTGACAGGGGTTGTCCGGGAGCTGTTTTTT. This sequence joins TRBV12-3 or TRBV12-4 and TRBJ2-2, with 8 bases aligning to TRBD1. Unmatched junction bases numbered 11, after V lost 5 bases and J lost 9 bases. The CDR3 runs to 15 residues.